This paragraph covers one T cell receptor beta chain sequence. Antigen unknown. The CDR3 runs to 15 residues. With 6 bases clipped from V and 7 bases from J, the junction kept 11 bases outside the gene matches. Germline values: CDR1 WNHNN, CDR2 SYGVQD (reference sequence). The data originate from a study of T cells in Graves' hyperthyroidism and ophthalmopathy. Researchers amplified the TCR beta CDR3 regions from RNA transcripts. First-round RT-PCR targeting the TCR CDR3 was performed with the HTBI primer set. Using its own MiXCR run on the multiplex PCR reads, TCRdb lists one record per CDR3 protein. The sample lists about 500,000 distinct CDR3 sequences; 16% were seen once. Study outcomes and limitations: A median around 6.4 months before onset, the model predicted ophthalmopathy.

When ophthalmopathy did not progress within 18 months, Graves' hyperthyroidism was considered stable. This sample holds PBMCs from approximately 9 ml fresh peripheral blood. The clonotype comes from a young woman with Graves' hyperthyroidism. The chain employs TRBV10-1 and TRBJ1-4, with TRBD1 matching over 7 bases. The source material was blood. The CDR3 bases are TGCGCCAGCAGCCTTGGACAGGCAATAGGTGAAAAACTGTTTTTT. As protein: CASSLGQAIGEKLFF.